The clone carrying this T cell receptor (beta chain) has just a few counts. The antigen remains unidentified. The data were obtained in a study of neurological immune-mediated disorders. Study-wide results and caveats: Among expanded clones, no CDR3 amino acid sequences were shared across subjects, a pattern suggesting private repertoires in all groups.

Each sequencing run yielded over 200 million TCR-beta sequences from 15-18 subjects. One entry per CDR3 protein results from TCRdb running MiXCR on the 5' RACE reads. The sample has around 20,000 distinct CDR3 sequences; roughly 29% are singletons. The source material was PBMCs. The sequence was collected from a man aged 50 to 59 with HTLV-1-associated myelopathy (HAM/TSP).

CDR3 residues: CATQGLGGTQYF. The CDR3 DNA reads as TGTGCCACCCAGGGCCTGGGGGGAACCCAGTACTTC. The genes are TRBV2 and TRBJ2-5, with D maybe TRBD2 (6 bases). Trimming pared 10 bases from V and 8 bases from J, leaving 17 bases between. Germline V gives CDR1 SNHLY, CDR2 FYNNEI. This CDR3 is built from 12 residues. Supplemented by reference TRBV2 and TRBJ2-5, the full variable domain reads EPEVTQTPSHQVTQMGQEVILRCVPISNHLYFYWYRQILGQKVEFLVSFYNNEISEKSEIFDDQFSVERPDGSNFTLKIRSTKLEDSAMYFCATQGLGGTQYFGPGTRLLVL.